Listed here are 15 T cell receptor beta chains from one sample, sequenced in a study of blood T cells in healthy people across ages. It was with a sample-barcoded 5' primer and a J-beta primer mix that a second PCR of about 6 to 12 cycles was run. Using its own MiXCR run on the 5' RACE reads, TCRdb lists one record per CDR3 protein. The data contain roughly 1 million distinct CDR3 sequences, almost 25% of them singletons. This sample was also put to use in a study of T cells of mothers and their children.

Sequenced input: blood. The receptors stem from a girl aged 2 to 10 in good health.

V and J are TRBV18 and TRBJ1-1; D remains ambiguous. With 5 bases removed from V and 1 base from J, the gap between germline ends came to 14 bases. The CDR3 is made up of 15 amino acids. Germline V gene data show CDR1 as KGHSH and CDR2 as LQKENI. The CDR3 region is CASSTPWRANTEAFF. In DNA form, the CDR3 reads TGTGCCAGCTCAACCCCGTGGAGGGCGAACACTGAAGCTTTCTTT.

The chain joins TRBV4-2 to TRBJ2-5; unclear D gene. Judging by the DNA end, TRBJ2-1 fits better; the J call may be wrong. Germline CDR1 and CDR2: LGHNA and YNFKEQ. This CDR3 contains 13 residues. The CDR3 spells CASRSTRLREQFF. The CDR3 DNA follows: TGTGCCAGCAGGAGTACACGGCTTCGGGAGCAGTTCTTC.

Details on this clonotype: One end of the junction varies from germline; a read error may be responsible. The gene calls are TRBV10-2 and TRBJ2-3; the D is unclear. This CDR3 region has 14 residues. In germline, CDR1 is WSHSY, CDR2 SAAADI. The CDR3 DNA sequence: TGCGCCAGCAATGAGTGGAGCGGCACAGATACGCAGTATTTT. It codes for CASNEWSGTDTQYF.

This clonotype was found a few times. V is TRBV12-3 or TRBV12-4 and J is TRBJ2-5; a weak D match, TRBD1 (6 bases). This CDR3 is 15 amino acids long. V lost 5 bases to trimming and J lost 4 bases, with 17 bases between them. As DNA, the CDR3 is TGTGCCAGCAGTCCCCCCCAGGGGTCGGGAGAGACCCAGTACTTC. This codes for CASSPPQGSGETQYF.

This clonotype has just a few counts. DNA of the CDR3: TGTGCCAGCAGTTTTGAGGGGACAGGGAATGAAAAACTGTTTTTT. It encodes CASSFEGTGNEKLFF. The chain combines TRBV12-3 or TRBV12-4 with TRBJ1-4, with 9 bases that match TRBD1. V was clipped by 3 bases and J by 5 bases; unmatched bases: 4. This CDR3 is 15 amino acids long.

This chain joins TRBV11-2 and TRBJ2-7, with 9 bases matching TRBD2. The germline gives CDR1 SGHAT, CDR2 FQNNGV. The CDR3 consists of 19 residues. Unmatched junction bases numbered 17, after V lost 3 bases and J lost 2 bases. The CDR3 sequence: CASSFFAQGLAKGAYEQYF. Here the CDR3 DNA reads TGTGCCAGCAGCTTCTTTGCCCAGGGACTAGCCAAAGGGGCCTACGAGCAGTACTTC.

This clonotype was detected ten times or more. The V and J genes are TRBV20-1 and TRBJ2-5, with a tentative D call TRBD2 (5 bases). CDR3 length equals 14 residues. The germline V gene has CDR1 DFQATT and CDR2 SNEGSKA (reference sequence). The V end lost 3 bases, the J end lost 5 bases, and 16 bases lay between the germline ends. CDR3 protein: CSASRGDQMETQYF. The CDR3, as DNA: TGCAGTGCTAGTCGGGGAGATCAGATGGAGACCCAGTACTTC.

The chain carries TRBV15 and TRBJ2-1; 12 bases are a match to TRBD1. The end of the DNA aligns better with TRBJ2-5, so the J call may be wrong. The CDR3 runs to 19 residues. Germline loops: CDR1 LNHNV, CDR2 YYDKDF (reference sequence). The CDR3 DNA reads as TGTGCCACCAGCAGAGATCGCCAACCGGGACAGGGGGCGCTTGAGACCCAGTACTTC. This gives the protein CATSRDRQPGQGALETQYF.

The J gene is TRBJ2-5, the V gene TRBV29-1; D remains ambiguous. The end of the DNA fits TRBJ2-7 better, so the J call may be wrong. Germline loops: CDR1 SQVTM, CDR2 ANQGSEA. The CDR3 spans 13 residues. The CDR3 loop is CSVGLAEAYEQYF. The CDR3 coding sequence is TGCAGCGTTGGTCTGGCGGAAGCCTACGAGCAGTACTTC.

This clonotype was counted between two and nine times. The CDR3 here is CASSLVTSGNEQFF. Here the CDR3 DNA reads TGTGCCAGCAGCTTGGTGACTAGCGGCAATGAGCAGTTCTTC. V gene TRBV7-9 combines with J gene TRBJ2-5; 9 bases align to TRBD2. The J call is doubtful: the DNA matches TRBJ2-1 better. Germline lookup yields CDR1 SEHNR and CDR2 FQNEAQ (reference sequence). This CDR3 has 14 amino acids.

The chain joins TRBV20-1 to TRBJ1-4; D is unclear. This CDR3 comprises 11 residues. The V gene's germline CDR1 is DFQATT and CDR2 SNEGSKA (reference sequence). V lost 5 bases to trimming and J lost 5 bases, with 6 bases between them. CDR3 amino acids: CSARINEKLFF. The CDR3 coding sequence is TGCAGTGCTCGAATAAATGAAAAACTGTTTTTT.

This clonotype was counted only a few times. The V and J genes are TRBV7-9 and TRBJ2-5; D is ambiguous. Germline loops: CDR1 SEHNR, CDR2 FQNEAQ (reference sequence). The V and J ends lost 5 bases and 0 bases respectively, with 10 bases between them. CDR3 length: 14 residues. CDR3 DNA sequence: TGTGCCAGCAGCGATGGACGGGACCAAGAGACCCAGTACTTC. Amino acids: CASSDGRDQETQYF.

This rearrangement joins TRBV20-1 to TRBJ2-5, with 11 bases fitting TRBD2. The end of the DNA aligns better with TRBJ2-1, so the J call may be wrong. The CDR3 loop spans 16 amino acids. Germline assignment: CDR1 DFQATT and CDR2 SNEGSKA (reference sequence). CDR3 sequence reads: CSARETGLAGGYEQFF. The DNA for the CDR3 is TGCAGTGCTAGAGAAACTGGTCTAGCGGGGGGATATGAGCAGTTCTTC.

The chain combines TRBV12-5 with TRBJ1-5, with 12 bases aligning to TRBD1. Germline V gives CDR1 LGHNT, CDR2 FRNRAP. Losses at the gene ends were 7 bases for V and 5 bases for J; bases not matched to a gene: 9. The CDR3 length is 16 residues. CDR3 in amino acids: CASAPLGQGADQPQHF. In DNA, the CDR3 is TGTGCTAGTGCCCCTCTGGGACAGGGGGCAGATCAGCCCCAGCATTTT.

This clonotype was counted only a few times. The chain links TRBV5-1 to TRBJ1-2, with 7 bases matching TRBD1. Germline V CDR1 and CDR2: SGHRS, YFSETQ. After removal of 5 bases from V and 0 bases from J, the junction contained 13 bases not matched to a gene. The CDR3 has 17 residues. CDR3 in DNA: TGCGCCAGCAGGGACCCAATCGGACAGGTAGCTAACTATGGCTACACCTTC. It yields the protein CASRDPIGQVANYGYTF.